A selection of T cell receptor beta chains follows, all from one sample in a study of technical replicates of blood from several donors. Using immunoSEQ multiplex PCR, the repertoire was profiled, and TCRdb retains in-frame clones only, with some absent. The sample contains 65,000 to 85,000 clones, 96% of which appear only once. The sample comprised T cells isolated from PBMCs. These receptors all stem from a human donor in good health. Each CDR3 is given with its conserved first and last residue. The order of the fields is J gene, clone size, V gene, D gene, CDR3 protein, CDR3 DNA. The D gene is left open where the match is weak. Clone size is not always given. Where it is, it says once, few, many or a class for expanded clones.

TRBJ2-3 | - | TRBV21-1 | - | CASSKALLAGGSTDTQYF | TGTGCCAGCAGCAAAGCGCTACTAGCGGGAGGGAGCACAGATACGCAGTATTTT
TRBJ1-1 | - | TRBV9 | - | CASSSLGGNTEAFF | TGTGCCAGCAGCTCTTTAGGGGGAAACACTGAAGCTTTCTTT
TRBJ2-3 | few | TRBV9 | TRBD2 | CASSVGTFPREKDTQYF | TGTGCCAGCAGCGTAGGGACCTTTCCGCGGGAGAAAGATACGCAGTATTTT
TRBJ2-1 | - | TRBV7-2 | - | CASSATRNEQFF | TGTGCCAGCAGCGCAACTAGGAATGAGCAGTTCTTC
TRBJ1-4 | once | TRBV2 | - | CASSGRGGIEKLFF | TGTGCCAGCAGTGGCCGGGGAGGGATTGAAAAACTGTTTTTT
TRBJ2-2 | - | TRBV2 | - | CASSVLRDLAGELFF | TGTGCCAGCAGTGTATTGAGGGATTTGGCCGGGGAGCTGTTTTTT
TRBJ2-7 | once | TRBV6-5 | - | CASSTDITYEQYF | TGTGCCAGCTCCACCGACATTACCTACGAGCAGTACTTC
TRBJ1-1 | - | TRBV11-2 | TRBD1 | CASSLGTGTNTEAFF | TGTGCCAGCAGCTTGGGGACAGGGACGAACACTGAAGCTTTCTTT
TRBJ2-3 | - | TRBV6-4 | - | CASSDESGHTQYF | TGTGCCAGCAGTGACGAAAGCGGGCATACGCAGTATTTT
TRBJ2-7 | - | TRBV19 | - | CASNRDWGYEQYF | TGTGCCAGTAACCGGGACTGGGGCTACGAGCAGTACTTC
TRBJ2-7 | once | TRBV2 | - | CASSEPLKGDEQYF | TGTGCCAGCAGTGAACCATTAAAAGGGGACGAGCAGTACTTC
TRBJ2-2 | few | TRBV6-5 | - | CASSPGFTGELFF | TGTGCCAGCAGCCCAGGGTTCACCGGGGAGCTGTTTTTT